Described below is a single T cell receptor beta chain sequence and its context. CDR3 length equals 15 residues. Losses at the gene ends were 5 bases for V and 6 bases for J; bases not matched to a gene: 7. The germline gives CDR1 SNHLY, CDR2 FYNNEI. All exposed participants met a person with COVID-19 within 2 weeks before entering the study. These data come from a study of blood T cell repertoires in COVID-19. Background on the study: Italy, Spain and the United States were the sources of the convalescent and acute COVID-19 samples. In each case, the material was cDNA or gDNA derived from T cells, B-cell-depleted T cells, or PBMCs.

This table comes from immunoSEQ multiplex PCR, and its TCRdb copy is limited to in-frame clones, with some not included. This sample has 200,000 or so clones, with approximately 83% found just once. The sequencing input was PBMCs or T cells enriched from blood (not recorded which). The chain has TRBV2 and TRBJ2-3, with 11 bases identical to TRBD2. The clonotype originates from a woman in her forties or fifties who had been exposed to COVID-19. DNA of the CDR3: TGTGCCAGCAGTCACCCTAGCGGGGGGAGGGATACGCAGTATTTT. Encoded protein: CASSHPSGGRDTQYF.